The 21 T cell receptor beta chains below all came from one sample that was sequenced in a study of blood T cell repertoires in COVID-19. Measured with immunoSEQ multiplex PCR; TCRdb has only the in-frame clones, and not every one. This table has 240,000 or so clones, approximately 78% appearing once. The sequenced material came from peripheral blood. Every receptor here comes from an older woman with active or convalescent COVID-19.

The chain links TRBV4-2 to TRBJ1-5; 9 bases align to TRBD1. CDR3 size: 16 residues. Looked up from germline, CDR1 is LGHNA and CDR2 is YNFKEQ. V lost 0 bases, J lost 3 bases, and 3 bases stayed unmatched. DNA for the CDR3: TGTGCCAGCAGCCAAGATACAGGGGGCTACAATCAGCCCCAGCATTTT. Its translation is CASSQDTGGYNQPQHF.

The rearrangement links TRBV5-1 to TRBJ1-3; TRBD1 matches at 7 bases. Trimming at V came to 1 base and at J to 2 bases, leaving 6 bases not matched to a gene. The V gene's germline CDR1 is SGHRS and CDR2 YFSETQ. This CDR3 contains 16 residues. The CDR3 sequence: CASSLSQQGAGNTIYF. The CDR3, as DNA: TGCGCCAGCAGCTTGTCCCAGCAGGGGGCTGGAAACACCATATATTTT.

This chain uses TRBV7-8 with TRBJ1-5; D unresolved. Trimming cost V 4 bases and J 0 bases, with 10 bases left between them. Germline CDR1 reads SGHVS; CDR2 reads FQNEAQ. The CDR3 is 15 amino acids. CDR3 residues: CASSSVWPSNQPQHF. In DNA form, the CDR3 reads TGTGCCAGCAGCTCTGTGTGGCCTAGCAATCAGCCCCAGCATTTT.

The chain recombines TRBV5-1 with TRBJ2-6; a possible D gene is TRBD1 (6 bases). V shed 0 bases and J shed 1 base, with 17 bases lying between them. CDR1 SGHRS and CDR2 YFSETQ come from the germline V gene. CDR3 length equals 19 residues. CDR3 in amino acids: CASSLANLGGRSGANVLTF. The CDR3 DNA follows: TGCGCCAGCAGCTTGGCGAATCTAGGGGGACGGTCTGGGGCCAACGTCCTGACTTTC.

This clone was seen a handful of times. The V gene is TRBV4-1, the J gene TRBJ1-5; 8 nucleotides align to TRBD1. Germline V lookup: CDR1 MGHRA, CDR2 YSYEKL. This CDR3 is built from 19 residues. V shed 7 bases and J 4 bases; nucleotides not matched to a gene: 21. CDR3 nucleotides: TGCGCCAGCACTCAAGGGGGATTTCGGACAGGGAATCCTAATCAGCCCCAGCATTTT. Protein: CASTQGGFRTGNPNQPQHF.

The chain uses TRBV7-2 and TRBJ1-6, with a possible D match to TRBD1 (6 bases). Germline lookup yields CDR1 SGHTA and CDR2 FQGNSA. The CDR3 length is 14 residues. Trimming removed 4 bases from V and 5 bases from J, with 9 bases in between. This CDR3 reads CASSYQGNNSPLHF. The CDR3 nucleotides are TGTGCCAGCAGCTATCAGGGGAATAATTCACCCCTCCACTTT.

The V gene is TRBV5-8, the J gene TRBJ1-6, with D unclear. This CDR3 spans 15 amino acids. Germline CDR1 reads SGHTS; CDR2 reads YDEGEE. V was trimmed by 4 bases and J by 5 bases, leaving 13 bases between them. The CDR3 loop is CASSRTRADNSPLHF. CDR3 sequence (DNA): TGTGCCAGCAGCCGTACTAGAGCGGATAATTCACCCCTCCACTTT.

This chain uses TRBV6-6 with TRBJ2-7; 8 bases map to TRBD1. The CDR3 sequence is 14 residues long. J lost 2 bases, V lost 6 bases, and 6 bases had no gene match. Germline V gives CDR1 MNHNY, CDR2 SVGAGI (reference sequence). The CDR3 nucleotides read TGTGCCAGCAGCGACACAGGGGGTCCCTACGAGCAGTACTTC. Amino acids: CASSDTGGPYEQYF.

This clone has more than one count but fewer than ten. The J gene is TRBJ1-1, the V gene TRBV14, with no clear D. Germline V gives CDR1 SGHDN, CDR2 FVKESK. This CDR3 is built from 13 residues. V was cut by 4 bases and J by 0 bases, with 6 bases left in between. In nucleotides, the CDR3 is TGTGCCAGCAGCCCGGGGTTGAACACTGAAGCTTTCTTT. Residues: CASSPGLNTEAFF.

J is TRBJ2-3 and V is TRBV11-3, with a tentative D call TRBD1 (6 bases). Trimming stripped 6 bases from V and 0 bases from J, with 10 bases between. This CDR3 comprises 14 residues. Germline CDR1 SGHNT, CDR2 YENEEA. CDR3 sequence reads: CASSLTGSTDTQYF. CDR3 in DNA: TGTGCCAGCAGTCTGACAGGTAGCACAGATACGCAGTATTTT.

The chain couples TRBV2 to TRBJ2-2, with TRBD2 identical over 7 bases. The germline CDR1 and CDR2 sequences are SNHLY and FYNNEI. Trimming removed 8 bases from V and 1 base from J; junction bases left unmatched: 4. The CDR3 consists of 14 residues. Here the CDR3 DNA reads TGTGCCAGCTTCGGACTAGGGAACACCGGGGAGCTGTTTTTT. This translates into CASFGLGNTGELFF.

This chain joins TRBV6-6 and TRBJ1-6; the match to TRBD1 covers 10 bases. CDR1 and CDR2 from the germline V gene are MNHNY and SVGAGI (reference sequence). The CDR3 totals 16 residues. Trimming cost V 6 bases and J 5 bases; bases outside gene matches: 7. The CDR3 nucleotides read TGTGCCAGCAGAGAAAGACAGGGGGCGAATAATTCACCCCTCCACTTT. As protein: CASRERQGANNSPLHF.

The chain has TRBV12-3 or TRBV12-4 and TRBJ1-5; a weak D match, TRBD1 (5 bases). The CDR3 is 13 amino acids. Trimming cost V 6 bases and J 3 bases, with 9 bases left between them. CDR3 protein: CASSPRDNQPQHF. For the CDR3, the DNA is TGTGCCAGCAGCCCCAGGGACAATCAGCCCCAGCATTTT.

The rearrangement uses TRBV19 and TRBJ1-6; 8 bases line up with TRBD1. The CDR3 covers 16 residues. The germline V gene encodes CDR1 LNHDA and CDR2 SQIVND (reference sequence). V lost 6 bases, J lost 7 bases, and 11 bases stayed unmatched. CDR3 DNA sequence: TGTGCCAGTAGCCCCCTCCGTACAGGGGGGAATTCACCCCTCCACTTT. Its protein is CASSPLRTGGNSPLHF.

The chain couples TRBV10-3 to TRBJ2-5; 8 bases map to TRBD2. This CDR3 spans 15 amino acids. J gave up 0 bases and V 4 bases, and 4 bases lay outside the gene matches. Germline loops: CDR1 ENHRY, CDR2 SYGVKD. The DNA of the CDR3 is TGTGCCATCAGTGTAGGGCGGGGGGACCAAGAGACCCAGTACTTC. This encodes CAISVGRGDQETQYF.

Here the CDR3 DNA reads TGTGCCAGCAGCAAGTTGGACAGAGGCTCTGGGGCCAACGTCCTGACTTTC. Protein: CASSKLDRGSGANVLTF. The chain is built from TRBV2 and TRBJ2-6, with a tentative D call TRBD1 (6 bases). CDR3 length: 17 amino acids. Between the trimmed V and J ends, which lost 6 bases and 0 bases, there was a span of 15 bases. The V gene's germline CDR1 is SNHLY and CDR2 FYNNEI.

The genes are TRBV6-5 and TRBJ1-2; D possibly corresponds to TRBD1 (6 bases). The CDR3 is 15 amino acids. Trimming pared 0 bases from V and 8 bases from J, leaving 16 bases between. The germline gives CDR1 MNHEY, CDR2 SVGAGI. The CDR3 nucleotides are TGTGCCAGCAGTTACTCGCTTCTTGACAGGCGCGGCTACACCTTC. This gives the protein CASSYSLLDRRGYTF.

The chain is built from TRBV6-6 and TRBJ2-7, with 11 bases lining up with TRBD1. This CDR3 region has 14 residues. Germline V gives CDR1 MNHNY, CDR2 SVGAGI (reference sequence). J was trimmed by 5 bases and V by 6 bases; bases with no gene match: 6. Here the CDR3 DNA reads TGTGCCAGCAGGGGGACAGGGGGGATTGACGAGCAGTACTTC. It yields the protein CASRGTGGIDEQYF.

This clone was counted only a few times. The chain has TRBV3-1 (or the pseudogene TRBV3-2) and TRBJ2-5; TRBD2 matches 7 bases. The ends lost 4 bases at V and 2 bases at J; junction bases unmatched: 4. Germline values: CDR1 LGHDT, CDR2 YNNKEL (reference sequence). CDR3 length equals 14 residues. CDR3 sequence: CASSPPGGQETQYF. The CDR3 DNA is TGTGCCAGCAGCCCCCCGGGGGGTCAAGAGACCCAGTACTTC.

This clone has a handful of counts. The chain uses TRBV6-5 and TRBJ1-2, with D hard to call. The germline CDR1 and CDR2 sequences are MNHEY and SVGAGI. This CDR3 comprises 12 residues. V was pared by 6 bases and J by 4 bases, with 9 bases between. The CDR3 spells CASSEGSYGYTF. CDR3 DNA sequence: TGTGCCAGCAGCGAGGGATCCTATGGCTACACCTTC.

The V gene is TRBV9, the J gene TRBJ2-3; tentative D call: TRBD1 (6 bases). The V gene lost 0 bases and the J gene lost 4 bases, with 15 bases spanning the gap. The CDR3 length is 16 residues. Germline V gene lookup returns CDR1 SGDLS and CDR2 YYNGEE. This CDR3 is CASSVGLQGWADTQYF. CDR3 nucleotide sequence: TGTGCCAGCAGCGTAGGGTTACAGGGTTGGGCAGATACGCAGTATTTT. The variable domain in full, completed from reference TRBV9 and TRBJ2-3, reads DSGVTQTPKHLITATGQRVTLRCSPRSGDLSVYWYQQSLDQGLQFLIQYYNGEERAKGNILERFSAQQFPDLHSELNLSSLELGDSALYFCASSVGLQGWADTQYFGPGTRLTVL.